These 31 T cell receptor beta chains were all obtained from the same sample, sequenced in a study of T cell responses to AZD1222 COVID-19 vaccine. TCRdb's copy holds only in-frame clones and misses some; the assay was immunoSEQ multiplex PCR. The data show roughly 120,000 clones, with more than 70% seen just once and 4.2% held by the top ten. The specimen was peripheral blood, collected on day 0 of AZD1222 vaccination. These receptors were taken from an adult in good health.

V gene TRBV11-1 combines with J gene TRBJ1-1; weak D call: TRBD1 (6 bases). V gave up 5 bases and J gave up 1 base, with 17 bases separating them. The CDR3 covers 16 residues. Germline-derived CDR1 and CDR2 are SGHAT and FQDESV (reference sequence). CDR3 bases: TGTGCCAGCAGCCGGAACCCGACAGGCTCGAACACTGAAGCTTTCTTT. It encodes CASSRNPTGSNTEAFF.

This chain connects TRBV28 to TRBJ1-6; 7 nucleotides line up with TRBD1. The germline gives CDR1 MDHEN, CDR2 SYDVKM. Unmatched junction bases numbered 3, after V lost 1 base and J lost 9 bases. The length of the CDR3 is 14 residues. The CDR3 DNA reads TGTGCCAGCAGTTTATCGGGACAGCTTTCACCCCTCCACTTT. Its translation: CASSLSGQLSPLHF.

The chain has TRBV7-2 and TRBJ2-5; TRBD2 might be the D (5 bases). The V and J ends lost 5 bases and 8 bases respectively, with 15 bases between them. The CDR3 sequence is 13 residues long. Germline-derived CDR1 and CDR2 are SGHTA and FQGNSA. CDR3 bases: TGTGCCAGCAGCGCCCCATCCTCGGGAACCCAGTACTTC. Its protein product is CASSAPSSGTQYF.

This chain connects TRBV3-1 (or the pseudogene TRBV3-2) to TRBJ1-4, with D maybe TRBD1 (6 bases). CDR1 and CDR2 from the germline V gene are LGHDT and YNNKEL (reference sequence). The CDR3 contains 19 residues. Trimming pared 0 bases from V and 10 bases from J, leaving 27 bases between. The CDR3 is CASSQDRGQGKASRGKLFF. The CDR3, as DNA: TGTGCCAGCAGCCAAGATCGGGGGCAGGGAAAGGCCAGTCGGGGAAAACTGTTTTTT.

The chain links TRBV12-5 to TRBJ2-5; possibly TRBD1 or TRBD2 for D (5 bases each). The CDR3 consists of 16 residues. V lost 1 base, J lost 2 bases, and 14 bases lay in between. CDR1 is LGHNT, CDR2 FRNRAP, per germline. The CDR3 bases are TGTGCTAGTGGTTTGGGGATGGGACGGCCACAAGAGACCCAGTACTTC. Translating it yields CASGLGMGRPQETQYF.

The chain joins TRBV11-1 to TRBJ1-1; D is possibly TRBD1 (6 bases). Trimming shortened V by 6 bases and J by 3 bases, and 14 bases separated the two germline ends. CDR1 and CDR2 (germline): SGHAT, FQDESV (reference sequence). The CDR3 covers 14 residues. CDR3 amino acids: CASSKQGSDTEAFF. In DNA form, the CDR3 reads TGTGCCAGCAGTAAGCAGGGGTCGGACACTGAAGCTTTCTTT. The full variable domain, its missing parts supplied by reference TRBV11-1 and TRBJ1-1, is EAEVAQSPRYKITEKSQAVAFWCDPISGHATLYWYRQILGQGPELLVQFQDESVVDDSQLPKDRFSAERLKGVDSTLKIQPAELGDSAMYLCASSKQGSDTEAFFGQGTRLTVV.

The chain couples TRBV11-2 to TRBJ2-2, with D perhaps TRBD1 (7 bases). The CDR3 runs to 16 residues. V was cut by 5 bases and J by 2 bases, with 15 bases left in between. Germline values: CDR1 SGHAT, CDR2 FQNNGV. This chain's CDR3 is CASSQEGGGNTGELFF. In DNA, the CDR3 is TGTGCCAGCAGCCAAGAAGGAGGGGGCAACACCGGGGAGCTGTTTTTT.

The gene calls are TRBV24-1 and TRBJ2-3; perhaps D is TRBD1 or TRBD2 (5 bases each). The length of the CDR3 is 15 residues. Germline V gene lookup returns CDR1 KGHDR and CDR2 SFDVKD. V lost 5 bases to trimming and J lost 2 bases, with 13 bases between them. The CDR3 is CATSVTGTTTDTQYF. The CDR3 coding sequence is TGTGCCACCAGTGTCACCGGGACCACCACAGATACGCAGTATTTT.

This chain uses TRBV5-1 with TRBJ2-7; 7 bases fit TRBD1. Losses at the gene ends were 3 bases for V and 0 bases for J; bases not matched to a gene: 6. The CDR3 has 15 residues. The germline V gene has CDR1 SGHRS and CDR2 YFSETQ. The CDR3 loop is CASSSSGTASYEQYF. CDR3 sequence (DNA): TGCGCCAGCAGCTCCTCGGGGACAGCCTCCTACGAGCAGTACTTC.

The chain carries TRBV9 and TRBJ2-7; D is undetermined. The CDR3 is made up of 13 amino acids. Trimming cost V 1 base and J 5 bases, with 10 bases left between them. CDR1 and CDR2 (germline): SGDLS, YYNGEE. The CDR3 loop is CASSVTSQHEQYF. CDR3 nucleotide sequence: TGTGCCAGCAGCGTAACTTCGCAGCACGAGCAGTACTTC.

This clone was recorded a few times. This chain uses TRBV27 with TRBJ1-6, with 8 bases fitting TRBD1. The CDR3 loop spans 14 amino acids. The V gene's germline CDR1 is MNHEY and CDR2 SMNVEV (reference sequence). The trim removed 2 bases at V and 9 bases at J, leaving 3 bases unmatched. CDR3 region: CASSLRTGSSPLHF. The CDR3 bases are TGTGCCAGCAGTTTACGGACAGGGTCTTCACCCCTCCACTTT.

The genes are TRBV19 and TRBJ1-6, with a weak D call TRBD1 (6 bases). Trimming cost V 3 bases and J 7 bases, with 22 bases left between them. This CDR3 region has 18 residues. CDR1 is LNHDA and CDR2 is SQIVND in the germline V gene (reference sequence). DNA of the CDR3: TGTGCCAGTAGTATGACAGGCAACCTCCGAAGGGGAAATTCACCCCTCCACTTT. Its protein product is CASSMTGNLRRGNSPLHF. Combining the CDR3 with reference TRBV19 and TRBJ1-6 gives the whole variable domain DGGITQSPKYLFRKEGQNVTLSCEQNLNHDAMYWYRQDPGQGLRLIYYSQIVNDFQKGDIAEGYSVSREKKESFPLTVTSAQKNPTAFYLCASSMTGNLRRGNSPLHFGNGTRLTVT.

The rearrangement uses TRBV19 and TRBJ1-3; no reliable D call. The germline V and J ends were trimmed by 2 bases and 0 bases, with 8 bases remaining between them. Germline assignment: CDR1 LNHDA and CDR2 SQIVND (reference sequence). The length of the CDR3 is 15 residues. DNA for the CDR3: TGTGCCAGTAGTATAACGGTGCTCTCTGGAAACACCATATATTTT. This gives the protein CASSITVLSGNTIYF.

The V gene is TRBV19, the J gene TRBJ2-5; the match to TRBD1 covers 11 bases. The germline V gene encodes CDR1 LNHDA and CDR2 SQIVND (reference sequence). After removal of 3 bases from V and 1 base from J, the junction contained 4 bases not matched to a gene. This CDR3 has 16 amino acids. The CDR3 DNA is TGTGCCAGTAGTATCCGGGGACAGGGGGGCCAAGAGACCCAGTACTTC. Its protein product is CASSIRGQGGQETQYF.

This clone was counted a few times. The chain combines TRBV6-5 with TRBJ1-1; 10 bases are shared with TRBD1. The CDR3 runs to 12 residues. V gave up 6 bases and J gave up 7 bases; unmatched junction bases: 2. Per germline, CDR1 MNHEY and CDR2 SVGAGI. CDR3 region: CASSWDRGEAFF. CDR3 sequence (DNA): TGTGCCAGCAGCTGGGACAGGGGTGAAGCTTTCTTT.

Note on this clone: Germline is not matched at one junction end, which may reflect a read error. The V gene is TRBV3-1 (or the pseudogene TRBV3-2), the J gene TRBJ2-2; D remains unclear. Germline V lookup: CDR1 LGHDT, CDR2 YNNKEL (reference sequence). The CDR3 has 11 amino acids. The DNA for the CDR3 is TGTGCCAGCAGCCACACGGGGGAGCTGTTTTTT. Residues: CASSHTGELFF.

The V call is TRBV14, the J call TRBJ2-5, with 10 bases fitting TRBD2. Germline V CDR1 and CDR2: SGHDN, FVKESK. Losses at the gene ends were 1 base for V and 4 bases for J; bases not matched to a gene: 6. The CDR3 loop spans 16 amino acids. The CDR3: CASSQGSGRLGETQYF. The CDR3 DNA reads TGTGCCAGCAGCCAAGGTAGCGGGAGGCTAGGAGAGACCCAGTACTTC. The full variable domain, rest sourced from reference TRBV14 and TRBJ2-5, is EAGVTQFPSHSVIEKGQTVTLRCDPISGHDNLYWYRRVMGKEIKFLLHFVKESKQDESGMPNNRFLAERTGGTYSTLKVQPAELEDSGVYFCASSQGSGRLGETQYFGPGTRLLVL.

The rearrangement uses TRBV28 and TRBJ1-3; D is unclear. The CDR3 runs 14 residues. Trimming removed 4 bases from V and 3 bases from J, with 10 bases in between. Germline CDR1 and CDR2: MDHEN and SYDVKM. The CDR3 region has the DNA TGTGCCAGCAGTTATCGTCGGGGTGGAAACACCATATATTTT. Protein: CASSYRRGGNTIYF.

The chain is built from TRBV27 and TRBJ2-1, with D uncertain. Trimming removed 6 bases from V and 2 bases from J, with 14 bases in between. This CDR3 is 15 amino acids long. From germline, CDR1 is MNHEY and CDR2 SMNVEV (reference sequence). CDR3 bases: TGTGCCAGCAGGCCTGGGGTGGGCCCCTACAATGAGCAGTTCTTC. It specifies CASRPGVGPYNEQFF.

The chain combines TRBV7-2 with TRBJ2-3; TRBD1 is a possible D gene (5 bases). V was pared by 5 bases and J by 3 bases, with 21 bases between. This CDR3 spans 17 amino acids. CDR1 is SGHTA, CDR2 FQGNSA, per germline. The CDR3 DNA reads TGTGCCAGCAGCCCGGAGCCCCCAGGGTCTGTAACAGATACGCAGTATTTT. Translation gives CASSPEPPGSVTDTQYF.

As regards this clone: One end of the junction is discordant with germline, which a read error may explain. The rearrangement uses TRBV7-7 and TRBJ2-3, with 11 positions matching TRBD2. The CDR3 spans 15 residues. CDR1 is SSHAT and CDR2 is FNYEAQ in the germline V gene (reference sequence). CDR3 loop: CASSLTSGETDTQYF. CDR3 coding DNA: TGTGCTAGCAGCCTGACTAGCGGGGAGACAGATACGCAGTATTTT. The whole variable domain, filled in from reference TRBV7-7 and TRBJ2-3, reads GAGVSQSPRYKVTKRGQDVTLRCDPISSHATLYWYQQALGQGPEFLTYFNYEAQPDKSGLPSDRFSAERPEGSISTLTIQRTEQRDSAMYRCASSLTSGETDTQYFGPGTRLTVL.

This rearrangement joins TRBV28 to TRBJ1-4; D is ambiguous. Trimming cost V 5 bases and J 8 bases, with 18 bases left between them. The CDR3 has 15 amino acids. Germline assignment: CDR1 MDHEN and CDR2 SYDVKM. The CDR3 nucleotides are TGTGCCAGCAGTCCATCCGGGGTCCCCGGGGAAAAACTGTTTTTT. Translated: CASSPSGVPGEKLFF.

The chain has TRBV7-2 and TRBJ1-1; D may be TRBD1 (6 bases). The V gene lost 1 base and the J gene lost 5 bases, with 14 bases spanning the gap. This CDR3 comprises 15 residues. The germline V gene has CDR1 SGHTA and CDR2 FQGNSA. The CDR3 nucleotides are TGTGCCAGCAGCTTAGAGGGGGGGTTCGGTACTGAAGCTTTCTTT. Protein product: CASSLEGGFGTEAFF. Supplemented by reference TRBV7-2 and TRBJ1-1, the full variable domain reads GAGVSQSPSNKVTEKGKDVELRCDPISGHTALYWYRQSLGQGLEFLIYFQGNSAPDKSGLPSDRFSAERTGGSVSTLTIQRTQQEDSAVYLCASSLEGGFGTEAFFGQGTRLTVV.

There are a few counts of this clone. The genes are TRBV28 and TRBJ1-5; D is uncertain. V was shortened by 1 base and J by 0 bases, with 16 bases between the two germline ends. The CDR3 loop spans 18 amino acids. Per germline, CDR1 MDHEN and CDR2 SYDVKM. This CDR3 reads CASSLSRRLVGSNQPQHF. CDR3 bases: TGTGCCAGCAGTTTATCCAGAAGACTCGTCGGTAGCAATCAGCCCCAGCATTTT.

The rearrangement links TRBV20-1 to TRBJ2-1, with 15 nucleotides matching TRBD2. After removal of 3 bases from V and 9 bases from J, the junction contained 6 bases not matched to a gene. CDR1 DFQATT and CDR2 SNEGSKA come from the germline V gene (reference sequence). This CDR3 contains 15 residues. Here the CDR3 reads CSASAGLAGGLEQFF. CDR3 in DNA: TGCAGTGCTAGTGCCGGACTAGCGGGGGGGCTTGAGCAGTTCTTC.

The rearrangement joins TRBV9 to TRBJ2-3, with D tentatively TRBD2 (5 bases). CDR3 length equals 12 residues. Trimming removed 0 bases at V and 8 bases at J, with 7 bases between. Germline-derived CDR1 and CDR2 are SGDLS and YYNGEE. The CDR3 DNA is TGTGCCAGCAGCGTAGAGGCGGGTACGCAGTATTTT. It codes for CASSVEAGTQYF.

The chain couples TRBV30 to TRBJ1-2; possibly TRBD1 for D (5 bases). The CDR3 has 13 residues. Germline lookup yields CDR1 GTSNPN and CDR2 SVGIG (reference sequence). V lost 3 bases to trimming and J lost 4 bases, with 12 bases between them. This chain's CDR3 is CAWSARDTYGYTF. CDR3 bases: TGTGCCTGGAGCGCCAGGGATACCTATGGCTACACCTTC.

V usage is TRBV3-1 (or the pseudogene TRBV3-2) and J usage is TRBJ1-4; D ambiguous. Germline V gene data show CDR1 as LGHDT and CDR2 as YNNKEL (reference sequence). The ends were cut back, 4 bases at V and 5 bases at J, with 14 bases in the middle. The length of the CDR3 is 15 residues. CDR3 nucleotide sequence: TGTGCCAGCAGCCCCGAGATGGACCGAAATGAAAAACTGTTTTTT. Its protein is CASSPEMDRNEKLFF.

V gene TRBV9 combines with J gene TRBJ2-7, with D hard to call. CDR3 size: 14 residues. The ends were cut back, 4 bases at V and 4 bases at J, with 15 bases in the middle. Germline CDR1 and CDR2: SGDLS and YYNGEE. The CDR3 DNA follows: TGTGCCAGCAGCTCCGGCCCGAATCCTTACGAGCAGTACTTC. Protein: CASSSGPNPYEQYF.

The genes are TRBV7-2 and TRBJ2-3; D gene uncertain. The germline gives CDR1 SGHTA, CDR2 FQGNSA. Trimming took 5 bases from V and 8 from J, leaving 23 bases between them. The CDR3 totals 16 residues. The CDR3 sequence: CASSASVMAGQGTQYF. Written as DNA, the CDR3 is TGTGCCAGCAGCGCAAGCGTTATGGCAGGTCAAGGTACGCAGTATTTT. Full variable domain (rest looked up from reference TRBV7-2 and TRBJ2-3): GAGVSQSPSNKVTEKGKDVELRCDPISGHTALYWYRQSLGQGLEFLIYFQGNSAPDKSGLPSDRFSAERTGGSVSTLTIQRTQQEDSAVYLCASSASVMAGQGTQYFGPGTRLTVL.

The chain is built from TRBV27 and TRBJ1-6; 10 bases fit TRBD1. The CDR3 covers 16 residues. Germline V gene lookup returns CDR1 MNHEY and CDR2 SMNVEV (reference sequence). V lost 2 bases and J lost 9; bases outside the gene matches: 7. Here the CDR3 DNA reads TGTGCCAGCAGTTTACTAGGCGGACAGGGGGGTTCACCCCTCCACTTT. It translates to CASSLLGGQGGSPLHF.